Listed below are T cell receptor beta chains from one sample, sequenced in a study of CD8 T cells in ankylosing spondylitis. MiXCR was run by TCRdb on the 5' RACE reads, yielding one entry per CDR3 protein. The sample has around 150,000 distinct CDR3 sequences, around two fifths seen once. Sequencing was performed on synovial fluid, either unsorted or a sorted T cell fraction (not recorded which). The receptors here all came from a male donor with ankylosing spondylitis. The CDR3 runs from the conserved cysteine through the conserved F or W. A D gene is named only where the DNA matches it firmly. The size of a clone is reported for some rows only, either as once, few or many, or as a class for expanded clones.

size: -
D: TRBD2
J: TRBJ2-1
V: TRBV20-1
DNA: TGCAGTGCTACCAGGACTAGCGGGGGGGGGATGGAGCAGTTCTTC
CDR3: CSATRTSGGGMEQFF

size: -
D: TRBD1
J: TRBJ1-1
V: TRBV12-3/TRBV12-4
DNA: TGTGCCAGCAGTTTAAGGGACAGGGAAATTACTGAAGCTTTCTTT
CDR3: CASSLRDREITEAFF

size: -
D: TRBD2
J: TRBJ2-3
V: TRBV5-8
DNA: TGTGCCAGCAGCGGAGGGCGGGGGGCCACAGATACGCAGTATTTT
CDR3: CASSGGRGATDTQYF

size: once
D: -
J: TRBJ1-5
V: TRBV6-2/TRBV6-3
DNA: TGTGCCAGCAGTTACGGCCGGGGGATACCCCAGCATTTT
CDR3: CASSYGRGIPQHF

size: -
D: TRBD1
J: TRBJ1-2
V: TRBV7-9
DNA: TGTGCCAGCAGCTTACCCCCGGGACAGGGGGACTATGGCTACACCTTC
CDR3: CASSLPPGQGDYGYTF

size: -
D: TRBD2
J: TRBJ2-1
V: TRBV4-1
DNA: TGCGCCAGCAGCCAAGTTTGGCCTAGCGGGGGGCCTAATGAGCAGTTCTTC
CDR3: CASSQVWPSGGPNEQFF

size: many
D: -
J: TRBJ1-1
V: TRBV20-1
DNA: TGCAGTGCTAGAGATCTTGGGTTTTTGAACACTGAAGCTTTCTTT
CDR3: CSARDLGFLNTEAFF

size: few
D: -
J: TRBJ1-1
V: TRBV7-9
DNA: TGTGCCAGCAGGCCGATTATGAACACTGAAGCTTTCTTT
CDR3: CASRPIMNTEAFF

size: few
D: TRBD1
J: TRBJ1-6
V: TRBV20-1
DNA: TGCAGTGCTAGAAGTGGACAGGGAATTAATTCACCCCTCCACTTT
CDR3: CSARSGQGINSPLHF

size: -
D: -
J: TRBJ1-3
V: TRBV29-1
DNA: TGCAGCGTCCCCGAGGGAAACACCATATATTTT
CDR3: CSVPEGNTIYF

size: -
D: -
J: TRBJ2-1
V: TRBV12-3/TRBV12-4
DNA: TGTGCCAGCAGCCGCAGGGGTCTAGAGGGTTACAATGAGCAGTTCTTC
CDR3: CASSRRGLEGYNEQFF

size: -
D: TRBD2
J: TRBJ2-1
V: TRBV7-7
DNA: TGTGCTAGCAGCCCGAGGACTAGCGACTCCTACAATGAGCAGTTCTTC
CDR3: CASSPRTSDSYNEQFF

size: -
D: -
J: TRBJ2-7
V: TRBV24-1
DNA: TGTGCCACCACCCTAAGGACAGAAGCCTACGAGCAGTACTTC
CDR3: CATTLRTEAYEQYF

size: -
D: TRBD1
J: TRBJ1-1
V: TRBV6-1
DNA: TGTGCCAGCAGCTCACCTCTCCAGGGGGAGAACACTGAAGCTTTCTTT
CDR3: CASSSPLQGENTEAFF

size: -
D: TRBD2
J: TRBJ2-1
V: TRBV20-1
DNA: TGCAGTGCTGGCGACTTCCGGGAGGTTGGTGAGCAGTTCTTC
CDR3: CSAGDFREVGEQFF

size: -
D: -
J: TRBJ1-1
V: TRBV7-9
DNA: TGTGCCAGCAGCTTAGCGCGGGCCAGAGAAGAAGCTTTCTTT
CDR3: CASSLARAREEAFF

size: -
D: TRBD2
J: TRBJ2-3
V: TRBV2
DNA: TGTGCCGGAAACCTAGCGGTGCGGGTGGCAGATACGCAGTATTTT
CDR3: CAGNLAVRVADTQYF

size: -
D: TRBD1
J: TRBJ2-7
V: TRBV4-3
DNA: TGCGCCAGCAGCCAAAGTTTGACAGGGTCCTACGAGCAGTACTTC
CDR3: CASSQSLTGSYEQYF

size: -
D: -
J: TRBJ1-2
V: TRBV6-1
DNA: TGTGCCAGCAGTGAAGGAGAAATCGGACAGCTGAGATCTCGCTACACCTTC
CDR3: CASSEGEIGQLRSRYTF

size: -
D: TRBD1
J: TRBJ1-4
V: TRBV11-2
DNA: TGTGCCAGTCAACCTGAGGACAGGAATGAAAAACTGTTTTTT
CDR3: CASQPEDRNEKLFF

size: -
D: TRBD2
J: TRBJ2-3
V: TRBV3-1
DNA: TGTGCCAGCAGTCAACTAGCGGGAGGGCCGGATACGCAGTATTTT
CDR3: CASSQLAGGPDTQYF

size: -
D: -
J: TRBJ2-1
V: TRBV18
DNA: TGTGCCAGCTCACCACCGATAATTGCACCGGGCCATGAGCAGTTCTTC
CDR3: CASSPPIIAPGHEQFF

size: many
D: -
J: TRBJ2-1
V: TRBV4-3
DNA: TGCGCCAGCAGCCAAGCCGGCAGGGAGGCCTACAATGAGCAGTTCTTC
CDR3: CASSQAGREAYNEQFF

size: -
D: TRBD2
J: TRBJ2-1
V: TRBV12-3/TRBV12-4
DNA: TGTGCCAGCAGTTATGCTAGCGGGGACGCCAATGAGCAGTTCTTC
CDR3: CASSYASGDANEQFF

size: -
D: TRBD1
J: TRBJ2-3
V: TRBV5-1
DNA: TGCGCCAGCAGCAAGAGGACAGGGATCAGCGCAGATACGCAGTATTTT
CDR3: CASSKRTGISADTQYF

size: many
D: TRBD1
J: TRBJ1-1
V: TRBV29-1
DNA: TGCAGCGTTGAGTCAGGGGGGCACACTGAAGCTTTCTTT
CDR3: CSVESGGHTEAFF

size: -
D: TRBD2
J: TRBJ2-1
V: TRBV24-1
DNA: TGTGCCACCAGTGATGGCTGGACTAGCGGATACAGCTCCTACAATGAGCAGTTCTTC
CDR3: CATSDGWTSGYSSYNEQFF

size: -
D: TRBD2
J: TRBJ2-1
V: TRBV11-2
DNA: TGTGCCAGCAGTGAATTGGCGGGAGGGCCCCGATTCTACCACAATGAGCAGTTCTTC
CDR3: CASSELAGGPRFYHNEQFF

size: few
D: TRBD2
J: TRBJ2-1
V: TRBV4-3
DNA: TGCGCCAGCAGCCAAGACGGGAGGGGGATGGATGAGCAGTTCTTC
CDR3: CASSQDGRGMDEQFF

size: -
D: -
J: TRBJ2-1
V: TRBV13
DNA: TGTGCCAGCAGCCATCGCAACCGGGACTCCCTCACCTACAATGAGCAGTTCTTC
CDR3: CASSHRNRDSLTYNEQFF

size: many
D: -
J: TRBJ2-7
V: TRBV7-8
DNA: TGTGCCAGCAGCGCGGGACTCACAAACCCCTACGAGCAGTACTTC
CDR3: CASSAGLTNPYEQYF

size: many
D: TRBD1
J: TRBJ2-1
V: TRBV20-1
DNA: TGCAGTGCTAGGGGCGACAGGGAGTCTAATCATGAGCAGTTCTTC
CDR3: CSARGDRESNHEQFF

size: -
D: -
J: TRBJ1-2
V: TRBV19
DNA: TGTGCCAGTAGTTCCCGGACCCTGCCCGGCTACACCTTC
CDR3: CASSSRTLPGYTF

size: -
D: -
J: TRBJ2-5
V: TRBV20-1
DNA: TGCAGTGCTAGGGGAGAGACCCAGTACTTC
CDR3: CSARGETQYF

size: -
D: -
J: TRBJ1-2
V: TRBV7-9
DNA: TGTGCCAGCAGCTTAGAGGATGGCTATGGCTACACCTTC
CDR3: CASSLEDGYGYTF

size: -
D: -
J: TRBJ2-1
V: TRBV20-1
DNA: TGCAGTGCTAGCAGCTACCCACCTTACAATGAGCAGTTCTTC
CDR3: CSASSYPPYNEQFF

size: -
D: TRBD2
J: TRBJ2-7
V: TRBV12-3/TRBV12-4
DNA: TGTGCCAGCAGTTTAGCGGGAGGGCATCAGGAGCAGTACTTC
CDR3: CASSLAGGHQEQYF